This T cell receptor beta chain comes out of a study of molecular identifiers for immune sequencing clone quantification. Sorted naive CD8 T cells, roughly 17,000 to 1,100,000, were sequenced from 10%, 30% or 50% RNA. As CD8+CD4-CCR7+CD45RA+ cells, naive CD8 T cells were sorted. This clonotype was counted ten times or more. One end of the junction fails to match germline, which may point to a read error. MiXCR, applied by TCRdb to the PCR reads, yields one record per CDR3 protein. The data contain some 590,000 distinct CDR3 sequences, about 25% of them singletons. Sample: naive CD8+ T cells from blood, with Jurkat cell RNA spiked in. Sample subset: FACS-sorted CD8+CD4-CCR7+CD45RA+ naive T cells. The TCR was taken from a human donor in good health. Some libraries in this study had Jurkat cell RNA spiked in.

The chain's CDR3 is CASSLAGGGQETQYF. The CDR3 bases are TGTGCCAGCAGTCTAGCGGGAGGAGGCCAAGAGACCCAGTACTTC. The chain has TRBV12-3 or TRBV12-4 and TRBJ2-5; 11 positions match TRBD2. This CDR3 comprises 15 residues.